The present T cell receptor (beta chain) was sequenced within a study of blood T cells in healthy people across ages. Study-level points and caveats: A strong correlation was found between TCR beta diversity and the percentage of naive T cells. Estimates of diversity drawn from one million T cells were considered underestimates. Per million T cells, TCR beta diversity dropped roughly linearly as age increased.

This CDR3 spans 13 amino acids. CDR1 and CDR2 (germline): MNHEY, SVGAGI. V lost 7 bases to trimming and J lost 4 bases, with 13 bases between them. For the second PCR, which ran for 7 to 11 cycles, a sample-barcoded 5' primer and a J-beta primer mix were used. TCRdb fed the 5' RACE reads into MiXCR, producing one record per CDR3 protein. The data hold 710,000 or so distinct CDR3 sequences, with roughly 30% observed a single time. This clonotype was seen at least ten times. Antigen unknown. This TCR was recovered from a woman older than 75 in good health. Sequences were obtained from blood. The V and J genes are TRBV6-5 and TRBJ1-1; tentatively, D is TRBD1 (5 bases). CDR3: CASTPLGGTEAFF. Here the CDR3 DNA reads TGTGCCAGCACCCCCCTCGGGGGCACTGAAGCTTTCTTT.